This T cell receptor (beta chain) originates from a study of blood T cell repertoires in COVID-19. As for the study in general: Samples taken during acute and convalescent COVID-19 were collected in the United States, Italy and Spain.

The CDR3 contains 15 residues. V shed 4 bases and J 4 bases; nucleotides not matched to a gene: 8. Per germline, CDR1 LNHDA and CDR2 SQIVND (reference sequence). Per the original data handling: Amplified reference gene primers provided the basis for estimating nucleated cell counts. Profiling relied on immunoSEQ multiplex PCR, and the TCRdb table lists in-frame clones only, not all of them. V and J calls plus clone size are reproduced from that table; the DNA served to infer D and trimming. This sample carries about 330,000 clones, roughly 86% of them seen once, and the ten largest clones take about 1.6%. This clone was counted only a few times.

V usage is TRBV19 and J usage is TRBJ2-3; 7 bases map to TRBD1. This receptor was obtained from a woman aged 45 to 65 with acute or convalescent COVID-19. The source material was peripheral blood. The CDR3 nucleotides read TGTGCCAGTAGTACCGACAGGGCAGGGGCAGATACGCAGTATTTT. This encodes CASSTDRAGADTQYF. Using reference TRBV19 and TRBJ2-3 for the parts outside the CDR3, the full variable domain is DGGITQSPKYLFRKEGQNVTLSCEQNLNHDAMYWYRQDPGQGLRLIYYSQIVNDFQKGDIAEGYSVSREKKESFPLTVTSAQKNPTAFYLCASSTDRAGADTQYFGPGTRLTVL.